The 9 T cell receptor beta chains given below trace back to one sample, sequenced in a study of blood T cell repertoires in COVID-19. Assay: immunoSEQ multiplex PCR; the TCRdb copy retains only in-frame clones and omits some. The table includes roughly 40,000 clones, about 89% detected once. Source material: peripheral blood. The receptors shown here come from a human donor in a cohort sampled during active COVID-19.

CDR3 sequence (DNA): TGTGCCAGTAGTTTACGACTAGGGGCCTACGAGCAGTACTTC. This translates into CASSLRLGAYEQYF. The chain links TRBV19 to TRBJ2-7, with D perhaps matching TRBD2 (6 bases). This CDR3 is built from 14 residues. The V gene lost 5 bases and the J gene lost 2 bases, with 13 bases spanning the gap. Germline V gene sequence: CDR1 LNHDA, CDR2 SQIVND (reference sequence).

The rearrangement joins TRBV7-9 to TRBJ1-1, with 8 bases identical to TRBD1. CDR3 length: 15 residues. The V and J ends lost 0 bases and 6 bases, in that order; junction bases with no gene match: 6. The V gene's germline CDR1 is SEHNR and CDR2 FQNEAQ (reference sequence). The CDR3 reads CASSLAKMDRAEAFF. The CDR3 region has the DNA TGTGCCAGCAGCTTAGCAAAAATGGACAGGGCTGAAGCTTTCTTT.

This clone was seen more than once but under ten times. The chain is built from TRBV3-1 (or the pseudogene TRBV3-2) and TRBJ1-3; D is unclear. This CDR3 comprises 17 residues. The germline V and J ends were trimmed by 1 base and 4 bases, with 17 bases remaining between them. The germline CDR1 and CDR2 sequences are LGHDT and YNNKEL (reference sequence). The CDR3 is CASSQGPLGGLGNTIYF. As DNA, the CDR3 is TGTGCCAGCAGCCAAGGCCCGCTCGGAGGTCTCGGAAACACCATATATTTT.

The chain is built from TRBV7-9 and TRBJ2-7; 7 positions match TRBD1. The junction had 10 bases not matched to a gene; V was cut back by 6 bases and J by 2 bases. This CDR3 is 15 amino acids long. Germline V gives CDR1 SEHNR, CDR2 FQNEAQ (reference sequence). The chain's CDR3 is CASSQDRLFAYEQYF. CDR3 DNA sequence: TGTGCCAGCAGTCAGGACAGGCTGTTCGCCTACGAGCAGTACTTC.

The J gene is TRBJ1-1, the V gene TRBV9, with D tentatively TRBD1 (6 bases). This CDR3 region has 15 residues. V lost 5 bases and J lost 4, with 18 bases in between. Germline lookup yields CDR1 SGDLS and CDR2 YYNGEE. The CDR3 loop reads CASSPPGARLTEAFF. The DNA for the CDR3 is TGTGCCAGCAGTCCTCCAGGGGCGCGGCTCACTGAAGCTTTCTTT.

The chain couples TRBV19 to TRBJ2-7, with 7 bases aligning to TRBD2. From germline, CDR1 is LNHDA and CDR2 SQIVND (reference sequence). This CDR3 spans 14 amino acids. Trimming at V came to 6 bases and at J to 3 bases, leaving 8 bases not matched to a gene. The CDR3 DNA reads TGTGCCAGTAGAGTGGGCGGGAGCAACTACGAGCAGTACTTC. Protein product: CASRVGGSNYEQYF.

The chain's CDR3 is CASSLGTAGNTEAFF. As DNA, the CDR3 is TGTGCCAGCAGCTTAGGGACAGCCGGGAACACTGAAGCTTTCTTT. The J gene is TRBJ1-1, the V gene TRBV7-6; D may be TRBD1 (6 bases). V was trimmed by 1 base and J by 1 base, leaving 10 bases between them. This CDR3 comprises 15 residues. Germline V lookup: CDR1 SGHVS, CDR2 FNYEAQ.

This clone was detected once. The chain recombines TRBV29-1 with TRBJ2-3; TRBD2 matches at 8 bases. This CDR3 has 13 residues. V lost 5 bases and J lost 4; bases outside the gene matches: 5. Germline CDR1 and CDR2: SQVTM and ANQGSEA. CDR3 nucleotides: TGCAGCGTTTGGGGGACTAGTCCAGATACGCAGTATTTT. This codes for CSVWGTSPDTQYF.

The chain carries TRBV4-2 and TRBJ2-1, with a tentative D call TRBD1 (8 bases). This CDR3 has 17 residues. Trimming took 0 bases from V and 7 from J, leaving 19 bases between them. The germline V gene has CDR1 LGHNA and CDR2 YNFKEQ. The DNA of the CDR3 is TGTGCCAGCAGCCAAGAGGGGGGGGACAGGCTGGGTAATGAGCAGTTCTTC. Translated, it gives CASSQEGGDRLGNEQFF.